The source of this T cell receptor beta chain is a study of beta chain features in type 1 diabetes. In this sample, this clone turned up a few times. What it binds is not known. Germline CDR1 reads LNHDA; CDR2 reads SQIVND (reference sequence). This CDR3 is built from 14 residues. V was clipped by 6 bases and J by 4 bases; unmatched bases: 5. Reverse transcribing all isolated RNA meant expressed TCRB transcripts were sequenced. Sequencing used immunoSEQ multiplex PCR; TCRdb keeps in-frame clones, though not all of them. This sample yields 300,000 to 400,000 clones, of which about 12% are seen a single time; 0.017% belongs to the top ten. Notes on the study in general: Over-representation of high TCR-expressing cells was a possible consequence of cDNA sequencing.

The source of this sequence is a man in his late teens or twenties in good health. Source material: naive CD4+ T cells from blood. This chain uses TRBV19 with TRBJ1-5, with 8 bases identical to TRBD1. Here the CDR3 DNA reads TGTGCCAGTAGCCGGAGGACAGGGAATCAGCCCCAGCATTTT. This encodes CASSRRTGNQPQHF.